This T cell receptor beta chain is from a study of control samples from healthy donors and cancer patients. Sequenced by immunoSEQ multiplex PCR; TCRdb stores in-frame clones only, minus some. The table has about 170,000 clones, roughly 90% seen once. V lost 7 bases to trimming and J lost 1 base, with 14 bases between them. CDR1 is MNHEY and CDR2 is SVGAGI in the germline V gene. There are 15 residues in the CDR3. The specimen sequenced was blood. This clonotype was obtained from a man aged 25 to 45 in good health. The V call is TRBV6-5, the J call TRBJ2-1, with D possibly matching TRBD2 (6 bases). The CDR3 loop is CASTLNAGSYNEQFF. In DNA, the CDR3 is TGTGCCAGCACTCTTAATGCGGGATCCTACAATGAGCAGTTCTTC.